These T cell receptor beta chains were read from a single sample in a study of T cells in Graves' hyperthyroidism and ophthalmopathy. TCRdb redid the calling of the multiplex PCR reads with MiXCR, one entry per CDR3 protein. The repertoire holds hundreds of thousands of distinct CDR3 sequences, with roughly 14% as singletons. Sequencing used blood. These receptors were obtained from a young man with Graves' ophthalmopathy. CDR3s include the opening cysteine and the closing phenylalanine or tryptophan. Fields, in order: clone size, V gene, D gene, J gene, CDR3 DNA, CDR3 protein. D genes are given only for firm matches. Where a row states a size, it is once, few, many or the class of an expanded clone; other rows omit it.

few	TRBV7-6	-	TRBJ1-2	TGTGCCAGCAGCTCATCAGGGGAAGGCTACACCTTC	CASSSSGEGYTF
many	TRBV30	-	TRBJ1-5	TGTGCCTGGAGTAGGACCTTCAATCAGCCCCAGCATTTT	CAWSRTFNQPQHF
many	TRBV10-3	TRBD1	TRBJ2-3	TGTGCCATCAGCCCCGGGACAGGAGGCTCAGATACGCAGTATTTT	CAISPGTGGSDTQYF
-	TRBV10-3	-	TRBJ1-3	TGTGCCATCAGTGAGACCGGAAACACCATATATTTT	CAISETGNTIYF
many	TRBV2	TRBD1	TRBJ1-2	TGTGCCAGCAGTTCCGGGACAGGTGCCTCGGGCTATGGCTACACCTTC	CASSSGTGASGYGYTF
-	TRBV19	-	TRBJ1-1	TGTGCCAGTAGTATTAAGGGAGGGGTGATGAACACTGAAGCTTTCTTT	CASSIKGGVMNTEAFF
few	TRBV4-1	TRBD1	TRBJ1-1	TGCGCCAGCAGCCAAGGGGGGACAGGGGCTTTCGCTGAAGCTTTCTTT	CASSQGGTGAFAEAFF
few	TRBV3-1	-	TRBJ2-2	TGTGCCAGCAGCCAAGATGGGGTATCCGGGGAGCTGTTTTTT	CASSQDGVSGELFF
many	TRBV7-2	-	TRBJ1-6	TGTGCCAGCAGCCCACAGGGTAGTTCACCCCTCCACTTT	CASSPQGSSPLHF
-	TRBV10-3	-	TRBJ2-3	TGTGCCATCAGTGGGGGCCCCCTAGGGGATACGCAGTATTTT	CAISGGPLGDTQYF
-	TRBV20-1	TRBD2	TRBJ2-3	TGCAGTGCTAGAACCTATTTAGCGGGGGGGCTCACAGATATGCAGTATTTT	CSARTYLAGGLTDMQYF
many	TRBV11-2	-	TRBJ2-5	TGTGCCAGCAGCTTAGGGACTATTTCGTCCGAGACCCAGTACTTC	CASSLGTISSETQYF
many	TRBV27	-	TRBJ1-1	TGTGCCAGCAGTTCCAAGCTTGAAGCTTTCTTT	CASSSKLEAFF
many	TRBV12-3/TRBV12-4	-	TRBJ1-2	TGTGCCAGCAGTTTAAACGCGGGAGCGAGCTATGGCTACACCTTC	CASSLNAGASYGYTF
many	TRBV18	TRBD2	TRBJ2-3	TGTGCCAGCTCACCACCTGGGCTAGCGGGATTCACAGATACGCAGTATTTT	CASSPPGLAGFTDTQYF
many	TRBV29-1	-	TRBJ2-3	TGCAGCGGTATCAAAGGGGCAAGGACAGATACGCAGTATTTT	CSGIKGARTDTQYF
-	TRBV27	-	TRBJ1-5	TGTGCCAGCAGTTGGGGCGGGGTGGGCCAGCCCCAGCATTTT	CASSWGGVGQPQHF
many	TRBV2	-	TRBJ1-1	TGTGCCAGCACCACGACCCAGACTGAAGCTTTCTTT	CASTTTQTEAFF
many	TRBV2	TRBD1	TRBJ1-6	TGTGCCAGCAGTGAGTCAGGGGGAGTTTCACCCCTCCACTTT	CASSESGGVSPLHF
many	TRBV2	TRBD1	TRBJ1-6	TGTGCCAGCTTTAGTGGACAGGGATCTTCGCCCCTCCACTTT	CASFSGQGSSPLHF
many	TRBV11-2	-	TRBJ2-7	TGTGCCAGCAGCACCCCACTCCCCAGAGGGGGAAATTACGAGCAGTACTTC	CASSTPLPRGGNYEQYF
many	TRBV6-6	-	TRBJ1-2	TGTGCCAGCAGTTACTCGATTAAGCTCAGCCATGGCTACACCTTC	CASSYSIKLSHGYTF
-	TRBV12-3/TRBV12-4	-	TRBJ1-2	TGTGCCAGCAGACCAGGGTCAGGAGGCTACACCTTC	CASRPGSGGYTF
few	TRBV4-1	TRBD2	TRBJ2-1	TGCGCCAGCAGCCAAAAGGGACTAGCGGGAGTTGAGCAGTTCTTC	CASSQKGLAGVEQFF
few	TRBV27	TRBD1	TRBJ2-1	TGTGCCAGCAGTTTACGGACAGGGTTCGGGCTATACAATGAGCAGTTCTTC	CASSLRTGFGLYNEQFF
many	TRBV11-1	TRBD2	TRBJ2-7	TGTGCCAGCAGCTTCAACGGACTAGCGGGAGTAGAGCAGTACTTC	CASSFNGLAGVEQYF
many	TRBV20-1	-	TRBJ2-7	TGCAGTGCTAGAGATAACCAGGGATTCTACGAGCAGTACTTC	CSARDNQGFYEQYF
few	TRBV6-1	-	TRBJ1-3	TGTGCCAGCAGTGGATCCGGCTCTGGAAACACCATATATTTT	CASSGSGSGNTIYF
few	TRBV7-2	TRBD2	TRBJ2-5	TGTGCCAGCAGCTTGGGACTAGCGGGATGGGGAGAGACCCAGTACTTC	CASSLGLAGWGETQYF